The 5 T cell receptor beta chains presented below share a single source sample, sequenced in a study of blood T cells in healthy people across ages. A second PCR, run for roughly 7 to 11 cycles, used a sample-barcoded 5' primer plus a J-beta primer mix. TCRdb fed the 5' RACE reads into MiXCR, producing one record per CDR3 protein. The data show hundreds of thousands of distinct CDR3 sequences, less than 35% seen once. Sequenced input: blood. These receptors came from a woman older than 75 in good health.

V gene TRBV30 combines with J gene TRBJ1-6, with D possibly TRBD1 on 5 matching bases. Germline V gives CDR1 GTSNPN, CDR2 SVGIG (reference sequence). Trimming left V 4 bases short and J 9 bases short, with 10 bases between. CDR3 length equals 12 residues. The CDR3 spells CAWKGWSSPLHF. In DNA, the CDR3 is TGTGCCTGGAAGGGGTGGTCTTCACCCCTCCACTTT.

This clonotype was seen repeatedly, ten times or more. This chain uses TRBV6-5 with TRBJ2-3; D may be TRBD2 (5 bases). V lost 0 bases to trimming and J lost 3 bases, with 16 bases between them. The CDR3 runs 17 residues. Germline assignment: CDR1 MNHEY and CDR2 SVGAGI. This CDR3 reads CASSYSSWLAGTDTQYF. The CDR3 DNA follows: TGTGCCAGCAGTTACTCGAGTTGGCTAGCCGGGACAGATACGCAGTATTTT.

This clonotype showed up just a few times. CDR3: CASRGLGVSTDTQYF. CDR3 in DNA: TGTGCCAGCAGAGGCCTCGGGGTGAGCACAGATACGCAGTATTTT. The chain carries TRBV12-3 or TRBV12-4 and TRBJ2-3, with D maybe TRBD2 (5 bases). CDR3 size: 15 residues. V was cut by 6 bases and J by 0 bases, with 13 bases left in between.

Many counts were recorded for this clonotype. This CDR3 is CASSPGTSGVADTQYF. The CDR3 DNA is TGTGCCAGCAGTCCTGGGACTAGCGGGGTAGCAGATACGCAGTATTTT. The genes are TRBV12-3 or TRBV12-4 and TRBJ2-3; 13 bases are shared with TRBD2. CDR3 length: 16 residues. Unmatched junction bases numbered 6, after V lost 5 bases and J lost 4 bases.

This clonotype was counted ten times or more. This rearrangement joins TRBV20-1 to TRBJ2-5; D call uncertain. Trimming took off 3 bases at V and 1 base at J, with 6 bases between the two ends. Germline CDR1 and CDR2: DFQATT and SNEGSKA (reference sequence). This CDR3 comprises 12 residues. The CDR3 DNA is TGCAGTGCTAGGGGCAGCCAAGAGACCCAGTACTTC. This gives the protein CSARGSQETQYF.